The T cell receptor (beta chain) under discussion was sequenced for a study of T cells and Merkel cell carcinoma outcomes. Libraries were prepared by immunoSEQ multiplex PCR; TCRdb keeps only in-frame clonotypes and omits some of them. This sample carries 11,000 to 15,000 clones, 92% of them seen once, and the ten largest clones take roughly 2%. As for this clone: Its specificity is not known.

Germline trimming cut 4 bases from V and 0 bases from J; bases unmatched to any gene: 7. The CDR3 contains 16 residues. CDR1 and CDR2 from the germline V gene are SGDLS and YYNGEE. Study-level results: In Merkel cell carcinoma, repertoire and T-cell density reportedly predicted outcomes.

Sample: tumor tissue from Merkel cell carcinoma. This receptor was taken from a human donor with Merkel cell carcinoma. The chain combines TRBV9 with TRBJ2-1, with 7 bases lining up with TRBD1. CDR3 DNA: TGTGCCAGCAGCAGGGGACAGAGAAGCTCCTACAATGAGCAGTTCTTC. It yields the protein CASSRGQRSSYNEQFF. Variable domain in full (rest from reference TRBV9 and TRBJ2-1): DSGVTQTPKHLITATGQRVTLRCSPRSGDLSVYWYQQSLDQGLQFLIQYYNGEERAKGNILERFSAQQFPDLHSELNLSSLELGDSALYFCASSRGQRSSYNEQFFGPGTRLTVL.